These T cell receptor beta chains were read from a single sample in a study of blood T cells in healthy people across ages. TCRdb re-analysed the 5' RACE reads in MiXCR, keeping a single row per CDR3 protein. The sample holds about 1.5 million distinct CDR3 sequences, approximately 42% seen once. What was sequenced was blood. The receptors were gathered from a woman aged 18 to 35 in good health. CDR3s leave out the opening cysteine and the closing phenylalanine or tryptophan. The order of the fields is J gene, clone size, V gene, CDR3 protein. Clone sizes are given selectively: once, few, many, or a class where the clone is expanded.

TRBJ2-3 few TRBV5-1 ASSLEGREADTQY
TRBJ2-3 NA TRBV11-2 ASSLTTGSADTQY
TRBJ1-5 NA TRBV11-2 ASSLDQGSQPQH
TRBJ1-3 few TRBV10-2 ASSDGISGNTIY
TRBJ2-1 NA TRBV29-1 SVGWGGYNEQF
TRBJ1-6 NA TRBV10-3 AISAERGNNSPLH
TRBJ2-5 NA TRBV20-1 SARTSSQETQY
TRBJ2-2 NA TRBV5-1 DSSLELQNTGELF
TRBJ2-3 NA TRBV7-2 ASSLVGSGSWEDTQY
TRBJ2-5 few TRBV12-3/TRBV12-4 ASSPPAKETQY
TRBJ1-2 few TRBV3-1 ASSQPGQGGGYT
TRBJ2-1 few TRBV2 ASGRDSRPPEQF
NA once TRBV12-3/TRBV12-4 ASTGTSGGDEQY
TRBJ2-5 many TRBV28 ASSPLQFGSLGETQY
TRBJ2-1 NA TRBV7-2 ASSFSGLADTYNEQF
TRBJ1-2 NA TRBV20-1 SASAGTGEGYT
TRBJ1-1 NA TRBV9 ASGVSYTEAF
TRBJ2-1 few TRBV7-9 ASSSTGLAGYNEQF
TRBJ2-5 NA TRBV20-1 SAQNSQETQY
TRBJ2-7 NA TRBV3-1 ASSDLLVYEQY
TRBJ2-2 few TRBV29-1 SVLSFSGGNTGELF
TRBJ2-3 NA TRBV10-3 AISPRGEGVDTQY
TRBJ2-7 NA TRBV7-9 ASSLVVSGLYEQY
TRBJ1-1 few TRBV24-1 ATSDPQGPRSEAF
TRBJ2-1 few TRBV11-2 ASSSLTSGSLLNEQF
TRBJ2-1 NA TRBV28 ASSQKAGPGYYEQF
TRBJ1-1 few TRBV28 ASRNGQNTEAF
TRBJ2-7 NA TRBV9 TSSVRDFYEQY
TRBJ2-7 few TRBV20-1 SARGLRQGWEQY
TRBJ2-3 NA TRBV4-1 ASSQDTSGGAGADTQY
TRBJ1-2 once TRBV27 ASSGRIGLGYT
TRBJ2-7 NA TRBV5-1 ASSVTGAPYYYEQY
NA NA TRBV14 ASSQDRLVATYEQY
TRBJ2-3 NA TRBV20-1 SARDEGASTDTQY
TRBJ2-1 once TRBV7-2 ASSLRRESYNEQF
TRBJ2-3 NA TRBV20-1 SVPTSTDTQY
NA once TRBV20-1 SASDRGVYEQY
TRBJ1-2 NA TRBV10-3 AISDNVNYGYT
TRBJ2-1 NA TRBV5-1 ASSIAGGTPCNEQF
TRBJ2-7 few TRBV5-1 ASSQPFLTGAFSYEQY
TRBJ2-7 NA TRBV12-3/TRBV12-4 ASSWTSGRTYEQY
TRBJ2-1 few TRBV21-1 ASSPSGGGGFENEQF